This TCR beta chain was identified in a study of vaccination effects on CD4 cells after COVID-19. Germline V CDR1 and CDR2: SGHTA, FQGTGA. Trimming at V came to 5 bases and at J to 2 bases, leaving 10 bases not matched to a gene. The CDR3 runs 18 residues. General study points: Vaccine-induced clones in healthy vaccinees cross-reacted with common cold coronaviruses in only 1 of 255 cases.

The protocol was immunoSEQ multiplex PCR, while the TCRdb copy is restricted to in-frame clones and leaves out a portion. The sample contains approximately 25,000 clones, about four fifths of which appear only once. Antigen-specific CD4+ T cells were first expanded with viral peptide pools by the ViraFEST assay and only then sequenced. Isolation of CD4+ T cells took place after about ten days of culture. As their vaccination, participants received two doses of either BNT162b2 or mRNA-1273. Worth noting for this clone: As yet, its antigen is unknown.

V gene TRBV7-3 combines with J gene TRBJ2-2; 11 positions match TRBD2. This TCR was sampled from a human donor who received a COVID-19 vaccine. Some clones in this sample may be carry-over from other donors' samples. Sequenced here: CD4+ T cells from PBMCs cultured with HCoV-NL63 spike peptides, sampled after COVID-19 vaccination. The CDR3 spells CASSADPGLAVNTGELFF. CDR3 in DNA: TGTGCCAGCAGCGCCGATCCGGGACTAGCGGTAAACACCGGGGAGCTGTTTTTT.